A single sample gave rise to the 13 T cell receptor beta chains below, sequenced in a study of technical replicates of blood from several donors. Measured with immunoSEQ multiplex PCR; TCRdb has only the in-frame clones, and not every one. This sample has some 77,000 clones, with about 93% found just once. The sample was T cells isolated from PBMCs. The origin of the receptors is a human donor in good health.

CDR3 residues: CASSFQSGNQPQHF. Written as DNA, the CDR3 is TGTGCCAGCAGTTTTCAGTCTGGCAATCAGCCCCAGCATTTT. V is TRBV28 and J is TRBJ1-5; no firm D call. Germline CDR1 MDHEN, CDR2 SYDVKM. The V gene lost 3 bases and the J gene lost 2 bases, with 8 bases spanning the gap. This CDR3 spans 14 amino acids.

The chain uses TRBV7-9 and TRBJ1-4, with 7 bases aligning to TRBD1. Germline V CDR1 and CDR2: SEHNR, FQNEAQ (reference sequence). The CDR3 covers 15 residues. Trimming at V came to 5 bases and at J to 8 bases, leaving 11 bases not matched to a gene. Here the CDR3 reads CASSQEDRVEEKLFF. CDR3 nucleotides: TGTGCCAGCAGCCAAGAAGACAGGGTTGAAGAAAAACTGTTTTTT.

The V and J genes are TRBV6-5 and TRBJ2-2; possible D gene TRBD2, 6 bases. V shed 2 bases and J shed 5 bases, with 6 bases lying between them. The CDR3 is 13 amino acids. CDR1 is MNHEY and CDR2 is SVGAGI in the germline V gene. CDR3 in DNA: TGTGCCAGCAGTTACCGGGGGACCGGGGAGCTGTTTTTT. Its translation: CASSYRGTGELFF.

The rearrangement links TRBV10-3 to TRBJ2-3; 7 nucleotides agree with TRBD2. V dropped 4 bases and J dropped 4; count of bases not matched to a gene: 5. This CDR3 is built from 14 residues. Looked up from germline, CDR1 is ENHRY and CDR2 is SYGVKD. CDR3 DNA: TGTGCCATCAGTGTTAAGCGGGACTCAGATACGCAGTATTTT. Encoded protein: CAISVKRDSDTQYF.

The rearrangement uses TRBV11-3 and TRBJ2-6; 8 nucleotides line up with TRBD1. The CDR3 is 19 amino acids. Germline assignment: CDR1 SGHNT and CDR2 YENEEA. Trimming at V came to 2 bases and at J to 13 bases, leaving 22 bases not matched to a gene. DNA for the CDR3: TGTGCCAGCAGCTTAAGGGGTCCAGGGGGCGAATGGGGTCACAGGGTCCTGACTTTC. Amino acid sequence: CASSLRGPGGEWGHRVLTF.

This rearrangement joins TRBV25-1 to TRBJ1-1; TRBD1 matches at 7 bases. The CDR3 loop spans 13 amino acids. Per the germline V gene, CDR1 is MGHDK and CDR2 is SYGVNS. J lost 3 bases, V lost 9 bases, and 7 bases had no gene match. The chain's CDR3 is CASTTTGHTEAFF. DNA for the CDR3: TGTGCCAGTACTACGACAGGGCACACTGAAGCTTTCTTT. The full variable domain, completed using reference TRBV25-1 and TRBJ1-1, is EADIYQTPRYLVIGTGKKITLECSQTMGHDKMYWYQQDPGMELHLIHYSYGVNSTEKGDLSSESTVSRIRTEHFPLTLESARPSHTSQYLCASTTTGHTEAFFGQGTRLTVV.

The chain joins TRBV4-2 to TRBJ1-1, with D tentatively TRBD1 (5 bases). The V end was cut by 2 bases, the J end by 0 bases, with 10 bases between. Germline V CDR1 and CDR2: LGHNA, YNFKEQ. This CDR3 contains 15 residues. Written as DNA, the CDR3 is TGTGCCAGCAGCCAATGGGGGGGGATGAACACTGAAGCTTTCTTT. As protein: CASSQWGGMNTEAFF.

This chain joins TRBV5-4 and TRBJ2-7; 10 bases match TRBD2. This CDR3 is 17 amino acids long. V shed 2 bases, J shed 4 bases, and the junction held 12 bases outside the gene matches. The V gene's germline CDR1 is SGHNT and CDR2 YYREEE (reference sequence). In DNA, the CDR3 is TGTGCCAGCAGCTTCGAGGGGGCTACTAGCGGGGATTACGAGCAGTACTTC. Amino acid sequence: CASSFEGATSGDYEQYF.

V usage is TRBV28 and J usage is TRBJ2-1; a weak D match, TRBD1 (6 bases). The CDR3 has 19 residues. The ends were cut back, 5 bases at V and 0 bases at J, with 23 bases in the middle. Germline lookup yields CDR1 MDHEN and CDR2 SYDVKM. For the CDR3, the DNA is TGTGCCAGCAGTCCCAGATACCCCACAGGGACCAGCTCCTACAATGAGCAGTTCTTC. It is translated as CASSPRYPTGTSSYNEQFF.

As DNA, the CDR3 is TGTGCCAGCACCCGAGGGGACTACAGATTTTCCGAGCAGTACTTC. Amino acid sequence: CASTRGDYRFSEQYF. The J gene is TRBJ2-7, the V gene TRBV28, with 7 bases lining up with TRBD2. The germline V gene has CDR1 MDHEN and CDR2 SYDVKM. CDR3 size: 15 residues. The V segment lost 7 bases and the J segment 6 bases; nucleotides outside the gene matches: 15.

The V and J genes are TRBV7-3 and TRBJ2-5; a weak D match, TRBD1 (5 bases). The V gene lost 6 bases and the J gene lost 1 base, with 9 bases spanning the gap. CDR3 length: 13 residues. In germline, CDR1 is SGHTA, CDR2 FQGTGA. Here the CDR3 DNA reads TGTGCCAGCAGTAGGGGTTCCCAAGAGACCCAGTACTTC. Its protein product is CASSRGSQETQYF.

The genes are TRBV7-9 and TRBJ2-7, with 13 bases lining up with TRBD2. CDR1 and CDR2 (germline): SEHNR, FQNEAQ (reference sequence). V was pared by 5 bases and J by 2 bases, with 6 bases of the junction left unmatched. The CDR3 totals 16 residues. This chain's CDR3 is CASSTRTSGSPYEQYF. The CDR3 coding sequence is TGTGCCAGCAGCACGCGGACTAGCGGGAGCCCCTACGAGCAGTACTTC. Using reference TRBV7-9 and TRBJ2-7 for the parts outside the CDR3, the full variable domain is DTGVSQNPRHKITKRGQNVTFRCDPISEHNRLYWYRQTLGQGPEFLTYFQNEAQLEKSRLLSDRFSAERPKGSFSTLEIQRTEQGDSAMYLCASSTRTSGSPYEQYFGPGTRLTVT.

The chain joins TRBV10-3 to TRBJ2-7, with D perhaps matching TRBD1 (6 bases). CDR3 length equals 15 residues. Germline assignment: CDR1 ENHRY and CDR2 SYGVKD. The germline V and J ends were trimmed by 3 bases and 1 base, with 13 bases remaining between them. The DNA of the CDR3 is TGTGCCATCAGTGAAAACCCGGACAGTTCCTACGAGCAGTACTTC. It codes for CAISENPDSSYEQYF.